Listed here are 9 T cell receptor beta chains from one sample, sequenced in a study of shared clonotypes between healthy human individuals. Measured with immunoSEQ multiplex PCR; TCRdb has only the in-frame clones, and not every one. Counted here are some 200,000 clones, 50% to 80% occurring once; the ten biggest clones make up approximately 12%. The sample consisted of memory CD4+ T cells sorted from blood. This sample's subset: CD45RA-negative fraction. The receptors originated from a man aged 25 to 45 in good health.

This clone was recorded a few times. The chain joins TRBV7-2 to TRBJ2-1; D is uncertain. The CDR3 loop spans 18 amino acids. The ends were cut back, 0 bases at V and 2 bases at J, with 17 bases in the middle. Per the germline V gene, CDR1 is SGHTA and CDR2 is FQGNSA. The CDR3 loop reads CASSLASAVLQAYNEQFF. For the CDR3, the DNA is TGTGCCAGCAGCTTAGCGAGCGCAGTCCTTCAAGCCTACAATGAGCAGTTCTTC.

In its sample, this clone was seen many times. The chain has TRBV10-3 and TRBJ2-5, with 7 bases matching TRBD2. V lost 3 bases to trimming and J lost 4 bases; unmatched junction nucleotides: 11. Germline V gene data show CDR1 as ENHRY and CDR2 as SYGVKD. The CDR3 extends over 16 amino acids. Here the CDR3 DNA reads TGTGCCATCAGTGAACGGTTGGCGGGGGTCGGAGAGACCCAGTACTTC. Translating it yields CAISERLAGVGETQYF.

This clone was seen a handful of times. This rearrangement joins TRBV5-1 to TRBJ2-7; TRBD1 might be the D (6 bases). The CDR3 is 12 amino acids. V lost 2 bases to trimming and J lost 5 bases, with 8 bases between them. The germline V gene encodes CDR1 SGHRS and CDR2 YFSETQ. The CDR3 is CASSFRGNEQYF. As DNA, the CDR3 is TGCGCCAGCAGCTTCAGGGGCAACGAGCAGTACTTC.

This chain connects TRBV11-2 to TRBJ2-1; the D is unclear. The CDR3 contains 13 residues. V lost 1 base, J lost 6 bases, and 7 bases lay in between. Germline assignment: CDR1 SGHAT and CDR2 FQNNGV. CDR3 bases: TGTGCCAGCAGCTTAGTCCGAGGCAATGAGCAGTTCTTC. It is translated as CASSLVRGNEQFF.

The chain carries TRBV7-9 and TRBJ1-5; D is unresolved. Trimming removed 5 bases at V and 0 bases at J, with 8 bases between. The germline V gene encodes CDR1 SEHNR and CDR2 FQNEAQ (reference sequence). The CDR3 has 14 residues. CDR3 bases: TGTGCCAGCAGCACCTCCTATAGCAATCAGCCCCAGCATTTT. Translated, it gives CASSTSYSNQPQHF.

V and J are TRBV5-1 and TRBJ2-1; 9 bases match TRBD2. V gave up 4 bases and J gave up 0 bases; unmatched junction bases: 5. Germline lookup yields CDR1 SGHRS and CDR2 YFSETQ. The CDR3 runs to 16 residues. The CDR3 protein is CASSNAGGSSYNEQFF. In DNA form, the CDR3 reads TGCGCCAGCAGCAATGCGGGGGGGAGCTCCTACAATGAGCAGTTCTTC. Filled out from reference TRBV5-1 and TRBJ2-1, the complete variable domain reads KAGVTQTPRYLIKTRGQQVTLSCSPISGHRSVSWYQQTPGQGLQFLFEYFSETQRNKGNFPGRFSGRQFSNSRSEMNVSTLELGDSALYLCASSNAGGSSYNEQFFGPGTRLTVL.

J is TRBJ2-3 and V is TRBV18; 7 nucleotides align to TRBD2. The CDR3 totals 13 residues. The junction had 3 bases not matched to a gene; V was cut back by 3 bases and J by 6 bases. Germline values: CDR1 KGHSH, CDR2 LQKENI. DNA of the CDR3: TGTGCCAGCTCACCGGGGGGGTCGGATACGCAGTATTTT. As protein: CASSPGGSDTQYF.

The chain carries TRBV11-2 and TRBJ2-2, with a tentative D call TRBD1 (6 bases). Germline V lookup: CDR1 SGHAT, CDR2 FQNNGV. V was trimmed by 2 bases and J by 6 bases, leaving 16 bases between them. This CDR3 comprises 16 residues. CDR3 region: CASSLLGGTIPGELFF. The CDR3 bases are TGTGCCAGCAGCTTATTAGGGGGTACGATCCCCGGGGAGCTGTTTTTT.

The CDR3 loop reads CAISVGLGPSNYGYTF. The CDR3 DNA sequence: TGTGCCATCAGTGTCGGCCTGGGCCCTTCTAACTATGGCTACACCTTC. This chain joins TRBV10-3 and TRBJ1-2; D ambiguous. The CDR3 loop spans 16 amino acids. The V gene's germline CDR1 is ENHRY and CDR2 SYGVKD. V shed 4 bases and J shed 0 bases, with 15 bases lying between them.